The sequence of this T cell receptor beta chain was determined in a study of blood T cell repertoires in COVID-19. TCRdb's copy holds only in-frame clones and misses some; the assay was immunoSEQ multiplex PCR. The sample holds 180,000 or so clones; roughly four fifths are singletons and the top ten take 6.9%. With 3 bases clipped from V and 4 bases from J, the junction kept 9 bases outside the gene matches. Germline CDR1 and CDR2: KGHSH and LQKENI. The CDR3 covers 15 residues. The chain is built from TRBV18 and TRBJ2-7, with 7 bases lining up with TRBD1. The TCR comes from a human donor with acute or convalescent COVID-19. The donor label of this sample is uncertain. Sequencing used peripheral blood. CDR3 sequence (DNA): TGTGCCAGCTCACCGGTGACAGGGACCTTTTACGAGCAGTACTTC. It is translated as CASSPVTGTFYEQYF.